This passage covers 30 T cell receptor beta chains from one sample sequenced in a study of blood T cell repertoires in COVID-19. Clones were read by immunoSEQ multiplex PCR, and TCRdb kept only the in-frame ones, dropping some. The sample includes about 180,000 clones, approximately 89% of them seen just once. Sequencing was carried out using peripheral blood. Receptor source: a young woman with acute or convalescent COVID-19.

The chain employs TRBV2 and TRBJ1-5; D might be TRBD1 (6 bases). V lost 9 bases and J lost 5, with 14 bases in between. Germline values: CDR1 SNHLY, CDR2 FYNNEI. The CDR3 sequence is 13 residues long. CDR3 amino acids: CASGQYSDQPQHF. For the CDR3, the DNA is TGTGCCAGTGGACAGTACAGCGATCAGCCCCAGCATTTT.

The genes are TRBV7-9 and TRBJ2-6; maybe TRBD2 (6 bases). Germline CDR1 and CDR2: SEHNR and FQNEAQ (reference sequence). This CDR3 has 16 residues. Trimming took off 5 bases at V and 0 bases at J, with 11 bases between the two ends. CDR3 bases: TGTGCCAGCAGCCCCCGGGGGTTCTCTGGGGCCAACGTCCTGACTTTC. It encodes CASSPRGFSGANVLTF.

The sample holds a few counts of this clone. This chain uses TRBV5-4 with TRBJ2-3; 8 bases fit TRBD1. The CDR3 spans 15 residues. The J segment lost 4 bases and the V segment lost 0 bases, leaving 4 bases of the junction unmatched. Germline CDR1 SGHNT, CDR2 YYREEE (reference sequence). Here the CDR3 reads CASSLGTGQADTQYF. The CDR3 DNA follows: TGTGCCAGCAGCTTGGGGACAGGGCAAGCAGATACGCAGTATTTT.

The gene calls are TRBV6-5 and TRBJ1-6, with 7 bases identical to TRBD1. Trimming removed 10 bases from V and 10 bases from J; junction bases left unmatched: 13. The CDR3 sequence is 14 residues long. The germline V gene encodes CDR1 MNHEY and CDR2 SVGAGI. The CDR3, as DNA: TGTGCCACCCATGAGACAGGGATCAGGTCACCCCTCCACTTT. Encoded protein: CATHETGIRSPLHF.

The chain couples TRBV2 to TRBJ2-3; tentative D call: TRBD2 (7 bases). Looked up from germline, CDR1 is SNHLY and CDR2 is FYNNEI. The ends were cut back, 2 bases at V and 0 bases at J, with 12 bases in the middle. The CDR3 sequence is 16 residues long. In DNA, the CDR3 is TGTGCCAGCAGTGAATACGGGGGGCCCAGCACAGATACGCAGTATTTT. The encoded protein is CASSEYGGPSTDTQYF.

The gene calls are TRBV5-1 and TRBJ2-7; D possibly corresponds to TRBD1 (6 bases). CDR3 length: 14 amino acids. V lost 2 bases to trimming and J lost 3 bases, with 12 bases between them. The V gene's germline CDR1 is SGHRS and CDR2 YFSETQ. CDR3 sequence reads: CASSFLTGDYEQYF. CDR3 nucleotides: TGCGCCAGCAGCTTCCTGACAGGAGACTACGAGCAGTACTTC.

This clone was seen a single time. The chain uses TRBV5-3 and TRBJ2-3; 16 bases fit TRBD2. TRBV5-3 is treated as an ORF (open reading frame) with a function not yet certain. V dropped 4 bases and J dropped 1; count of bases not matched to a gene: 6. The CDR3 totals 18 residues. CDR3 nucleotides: TGTGCCAGAAGCGCCGGGACTAGCGGGAGGGCCGGCACAGATACGCAGTATTTT. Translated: CARSAGTSGRAGTDTQYF.

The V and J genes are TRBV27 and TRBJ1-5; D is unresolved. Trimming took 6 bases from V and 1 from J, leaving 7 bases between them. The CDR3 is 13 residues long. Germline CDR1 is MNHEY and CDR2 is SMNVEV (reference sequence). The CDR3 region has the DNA TGTGCCAGCAGCCCCCGGAGCAATCAGCCCCAGCATTTT. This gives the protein CASSPRSNQPQHF.

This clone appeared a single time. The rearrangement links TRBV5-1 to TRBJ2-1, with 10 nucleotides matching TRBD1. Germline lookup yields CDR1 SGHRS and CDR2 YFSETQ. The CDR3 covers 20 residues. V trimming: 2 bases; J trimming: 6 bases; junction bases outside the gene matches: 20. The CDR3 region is CASSFSGTGVLTLEGNEQFF. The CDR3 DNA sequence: TGCGCCAGCAGCTTCTCCGGGACAGGGGTCCTGACCCTAGAGGGCAATGAGCAGTTCTTC.

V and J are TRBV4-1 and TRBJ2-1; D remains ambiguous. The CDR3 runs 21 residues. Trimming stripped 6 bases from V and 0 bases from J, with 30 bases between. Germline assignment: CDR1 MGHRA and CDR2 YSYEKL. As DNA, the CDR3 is TGCGCCAGCAGGCGAGGTTTGATCCGATATCCCCCCTCCAGCTCCTACAATGAGCAGTTCTTC. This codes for CASRRGLIRYPPSSSYNEQFF.

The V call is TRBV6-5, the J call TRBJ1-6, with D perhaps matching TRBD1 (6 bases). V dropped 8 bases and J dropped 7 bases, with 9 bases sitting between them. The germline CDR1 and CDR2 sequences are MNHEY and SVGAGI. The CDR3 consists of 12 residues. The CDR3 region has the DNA TGTGCCAGCCGGGACAACAATTCACCCCTCCACTTT. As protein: CASRDNNSPLHF.

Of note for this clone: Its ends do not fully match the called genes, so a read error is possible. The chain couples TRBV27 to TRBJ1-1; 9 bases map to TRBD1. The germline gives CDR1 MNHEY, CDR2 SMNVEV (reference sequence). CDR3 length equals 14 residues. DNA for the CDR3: TGTACCAGCAGTTTAATTGGGGGACAGGGAGGGCCTTTCTTT. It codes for CTSSLIGGQGGPFF.

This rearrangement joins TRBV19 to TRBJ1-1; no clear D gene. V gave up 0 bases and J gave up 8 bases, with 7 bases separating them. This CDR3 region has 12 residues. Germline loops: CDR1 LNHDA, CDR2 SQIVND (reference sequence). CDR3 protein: CASSIDPGEAFF. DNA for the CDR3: TGTGCCAGTAGTATAGACCCAGGAGAAGCTTTCTTT.

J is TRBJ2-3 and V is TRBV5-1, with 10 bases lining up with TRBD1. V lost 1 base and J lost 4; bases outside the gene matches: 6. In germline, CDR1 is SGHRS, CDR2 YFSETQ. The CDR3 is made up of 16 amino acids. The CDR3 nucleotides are TGCGCCAGCAGCTTGCCCGGACAGGGGGGTCCAGATACGCAGTATTTT. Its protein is CASSLPGQGGPDTQYF.

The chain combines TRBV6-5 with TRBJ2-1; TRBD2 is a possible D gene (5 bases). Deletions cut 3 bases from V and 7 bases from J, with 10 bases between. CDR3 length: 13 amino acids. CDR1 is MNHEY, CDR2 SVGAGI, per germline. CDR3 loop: CASSYLGGNEQFF. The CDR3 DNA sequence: TGTGCCAGCAGTTATCTGGGCGGGAATGAGCAGTTCTTC.

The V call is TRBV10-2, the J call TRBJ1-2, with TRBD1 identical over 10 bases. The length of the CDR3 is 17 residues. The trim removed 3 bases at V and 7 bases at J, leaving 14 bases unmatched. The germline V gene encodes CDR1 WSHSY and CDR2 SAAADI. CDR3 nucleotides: TGCGCCAGCAGTGACCACCCGGGACAGGGGTTGGCTTCTGGCTACACCTTC. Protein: CASSDHPGQGLASGYTF.

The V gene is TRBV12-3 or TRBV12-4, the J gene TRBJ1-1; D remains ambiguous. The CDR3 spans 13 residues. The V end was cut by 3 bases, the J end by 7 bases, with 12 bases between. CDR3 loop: CASSFTGNHEAFF. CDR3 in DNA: TGTGCCAGCAGTTTCACCGGGAACCATGAAGCTTTCTTT.

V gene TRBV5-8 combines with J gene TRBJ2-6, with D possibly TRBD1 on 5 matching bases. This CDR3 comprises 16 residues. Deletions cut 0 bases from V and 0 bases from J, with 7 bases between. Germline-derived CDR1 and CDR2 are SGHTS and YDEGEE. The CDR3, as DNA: TGTGCCAGCAGCTTGGGGACAAACTCTGGGGCCAACGTCCTGACTTTC. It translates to CASSLGTNSGANVLTF.

The chain's CDR3 is CSAYWLKTQYF. The CDR3 DNA is TGCAGTGCTTATTGGCTGAAGACCCAGTACTTC. This chain links TRBV20-1 with TRBJ2-5; D uncertain. V was shortened by 5 bases and J by 6 bases, with 10 bases between the two germline ends. CDR1 is DFQATT, CDR2 SNEGSKA, per germline (reference sequence). This CDR3 has 11 residues.

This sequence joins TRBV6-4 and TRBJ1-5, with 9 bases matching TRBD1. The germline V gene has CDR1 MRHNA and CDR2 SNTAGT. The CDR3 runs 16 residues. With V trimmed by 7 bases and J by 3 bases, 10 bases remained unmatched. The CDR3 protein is CASNWTGARNNQPQHF. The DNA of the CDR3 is TGTGCCAGCAATTGGACAGGGGCCCGCAACAATCAGCCCCAGCATTTT.

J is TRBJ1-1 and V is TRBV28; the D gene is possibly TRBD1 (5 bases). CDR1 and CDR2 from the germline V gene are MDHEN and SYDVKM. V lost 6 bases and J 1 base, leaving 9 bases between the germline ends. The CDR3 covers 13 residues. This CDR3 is CASRQGSNTEAFF. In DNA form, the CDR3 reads TGTGCCAGCAGGCAGGGTTCGAACACTGAAGCTTTCTTT.

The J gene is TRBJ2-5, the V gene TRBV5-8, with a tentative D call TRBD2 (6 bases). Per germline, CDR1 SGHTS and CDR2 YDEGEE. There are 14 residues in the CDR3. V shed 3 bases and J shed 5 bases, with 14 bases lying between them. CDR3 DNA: TGTGCCAGCAGCTGGGGACGGGAGACGGAGACCCAGTACTTC. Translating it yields CASSWGRETETQYF. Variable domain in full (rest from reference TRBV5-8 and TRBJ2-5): EAGVTQSPTHLIKTRGQQATLRCSPISGHTSVYWYQQALGLGLQFLLWYDEGEERNRGNFPPRFSGRQFPNYSSELNVNALELEDSALYLCASSWGRETETQYFGPGTRLLVL.

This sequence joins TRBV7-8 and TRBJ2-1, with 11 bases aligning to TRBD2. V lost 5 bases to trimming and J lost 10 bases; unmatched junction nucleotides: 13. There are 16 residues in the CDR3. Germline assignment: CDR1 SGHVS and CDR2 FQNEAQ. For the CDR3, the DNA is TGTGCCAGCAGCCTACGACTAGCGGGAACGGCTTTCGAGCAGTTCTTC. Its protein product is CASSLRLAGTAFEQFF.

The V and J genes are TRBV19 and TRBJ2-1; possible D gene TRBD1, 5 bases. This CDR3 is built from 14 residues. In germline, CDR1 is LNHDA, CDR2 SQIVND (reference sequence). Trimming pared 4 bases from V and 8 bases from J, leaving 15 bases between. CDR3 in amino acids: CASSTRQFSDEQFF. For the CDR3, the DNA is TGTGCCAGTAGTACCAGACAGTTTTCGGATGAGCAGTTCTTC.

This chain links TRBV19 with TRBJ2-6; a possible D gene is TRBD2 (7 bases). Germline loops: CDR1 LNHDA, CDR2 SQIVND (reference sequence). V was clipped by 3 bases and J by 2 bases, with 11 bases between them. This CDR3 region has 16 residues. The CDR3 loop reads CASSIRGGAGANVLTF. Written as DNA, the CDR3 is TGTGCCAGTAGTATCAGAGGGGGGGCTGGGGCCAACGTCCTGACTTTC. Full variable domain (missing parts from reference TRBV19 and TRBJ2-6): DGGITQSPKYLFRKEGQNVTLSCEQNLNHDAMYWYRQDPGQGLRLIYYSQIVNDFQKGDIAEGYSVSREKKESFPLTVTSAQKNPTAFYLCASSIRGGAGANVLTFGAGSRLTVL.

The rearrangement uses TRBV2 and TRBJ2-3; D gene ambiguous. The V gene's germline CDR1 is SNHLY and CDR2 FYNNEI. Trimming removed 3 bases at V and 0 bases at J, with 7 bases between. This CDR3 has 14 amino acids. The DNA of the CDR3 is TGTGCCAGCAGTGAGGCGGTAAGCACAGATACGCAGTATTTT. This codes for CASSEAVSTDTQYF.

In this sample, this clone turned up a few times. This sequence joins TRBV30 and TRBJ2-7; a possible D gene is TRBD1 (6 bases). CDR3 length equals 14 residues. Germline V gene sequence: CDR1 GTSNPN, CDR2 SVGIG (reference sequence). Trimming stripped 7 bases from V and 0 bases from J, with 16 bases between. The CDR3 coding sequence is TGTGCCTCCCAGACAGGCCCTGACTCCTACGAGCAGTACTTC. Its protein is CASQTGPDSYEQYF. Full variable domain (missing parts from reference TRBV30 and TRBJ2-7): SQTIHQWPATLVQPVGSPLSLECTVEGTSNPNLYWYRQAAGRGLQLLFYSVGIGQISSEVPQNLSASRPQDRQFILSSKKLLLSDSGFYLCASQTGPDSYEQYFGPGTRLTVT.

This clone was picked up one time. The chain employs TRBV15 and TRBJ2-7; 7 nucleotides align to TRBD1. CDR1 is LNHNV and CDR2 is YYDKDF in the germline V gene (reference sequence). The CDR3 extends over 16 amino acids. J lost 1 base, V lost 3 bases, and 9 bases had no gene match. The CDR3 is CATSRDITGESYEQYF. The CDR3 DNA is TGTGCCACCAGCAGGGATATAACAGGGGAATCCTACGAGCAGTACTTC.

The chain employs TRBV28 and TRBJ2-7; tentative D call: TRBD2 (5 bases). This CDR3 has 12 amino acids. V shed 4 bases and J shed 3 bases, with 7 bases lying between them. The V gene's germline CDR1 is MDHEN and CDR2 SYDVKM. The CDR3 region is CASSSTNYEQYF. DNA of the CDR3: TGTGCCAGCAGTTCGACTAACTACGAGCAGTACTTC.

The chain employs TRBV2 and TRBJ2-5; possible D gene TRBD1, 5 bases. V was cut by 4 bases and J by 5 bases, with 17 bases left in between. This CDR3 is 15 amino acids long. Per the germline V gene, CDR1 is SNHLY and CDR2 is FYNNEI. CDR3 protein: CASSGAAGLGETQYF. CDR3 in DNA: TGTGCCAGCAGTGGGGCGGCAGGGTTGGGGGAGACCCAGTACTTC.